This is a list of T cell receptor beta chains from one sample in a study of blood T cell repertoires in COVID-19. Data came from immunoSEQ multiplex PCR; TCRdb stores just in-frame clones and leaves some out. Of 95,000 to 120,000 clones listed, about two thirds were seen once; the top ten hold less than 2%. Sequenced material: peripheral blood. These receptor sequences come from a woman in her thirties or forties with acute or convalescent COVID-19. The conserved cysteine and the conserved F or W are not part of the CDR3 here. A row's size may be missing; if present it is once, few, many or a size class.

size	V	J	CDR3
.	TRBV25-1	TRBJ2-3	ASSETGGADTQY
.	TRBV3-1/TRBV3-2	TRBJ2-7	ASSQGPGGPYEQY
.	TRBV19	TRBJ2-4	ASRGVGQGKNIQY
.	TRBV5-6	TRBJ2-4	ASSPGGNDIQY
few	TRBV6-5	TRBJ1-6	ASKEGGIYNSPLH
.	TRBV7-6	TRBJ2-1	ASSLRFGGAPF
.	TRBV11-3	TRBJ2-2	ASSFSSTGELF
.	TRBV7-2	TRBJ2-5	ASSLKRLAGGLRETQY
.	TRBV28	TRBJ2-4	ASSFHPGTSGLAKNIQY
.	TRBV30	TRBJ1-6	AWSVEGRNSPLH
.	TRBV5-5	TRBJ1-5	ASSTVSNQPQH